This T cell receptor (beta chain) appears in the sequencing data of a study of T and B cells in COVID-19 patients (dated by TCRdb to the early 2020s). Context from the whole study: In this study, adaptive immunity was profiled in COVID-19 patients who either had active infection or had recovered, using TRB and IGH repertoire sequencing of peripheral blood. A recovered cohort included more than 15 patients who provided about 20 samples, and most of these patients had mild to moderate COVID-19 treated on an outpatient basis. Median age was about 34 years in the recovered cohort versus 67 years in the active-infection cohort. Critical illness requiring mechanical ventilation or ECMO was present in about 65% of the 20 patients in the active-infection cohort. Comorbidities linked to unfavorable COVID-19 outcome were present in about 90% of the roughly 20 patients in the active-infection cohort. The repository of TCR and BCR sequences included some 69 time points from more than 35 patients, and more than 8.3 million TCR sequences were analysed. Two patients were included in both the recovered and active cohorts because samples were available from active disease and after recovery. An age-matched reference group of 39 healthy donors negative for COVID-19 antibodies served as the comparison for repertoire analyses. As many as 9 follow-up blood samples were collected from each patient, and in some individuals these samples spanned different disease stages. Overall study outcomes, separate from this receptor: The recovered cohort had 2,000 or so exclusive TCR clusters, including some 30 low-pGen clusters. It was stated that prospective validation of the reported TCR clusters was required before the clusters could be put to clinical use. During active COVID-19 the TRB repertoires were highly clonal, but at recovery diversity and richness rose above the levels seen in healthy donors. The cohort was considered too small for HLA contributions to COVID-19 susceptibility or severity to be assessed. Strongly skewed TRBV/TRBJ gene usage was reported in patients with COVID-19. Specific T cell subsets (CD4+/Treg/CD8+) and sorted SARS-CoV-2-responsive or tetramer+ T cells had not yet been sequenced, and these experiments were ongoing. Blood samples obtained from mildly ill patients during symptoms, as well as early samples obtained from severe cases, were available only in scarce numbers.

This clonotype was counted a few times. Its antigen target is currently unknown. The input lacks base qualities; no much larger clone sits a single base away. The germline V and J ends show losses of 3 bases and 6 bases respectively, and no gene match explains 5 bases of the junction. Its CDR3 holds 14 amino acids, cysteine through phenylalanine. Left in the record is the CDR3 DNA by itself, 42 bases read in frame from the first base. Genomic DNA extracted from blood, in amounts of roughly 240-550 ng, served as the starting material for amplifying TRB repertoires. The listed sequencing device is Illumina MiSeq. Multiplex PCR with BIOMED2 TRB-A/B primer pools was used to amplify TRB rearrangements. Two consecutive PCRs added Illumina-compatible adapters and 7-nucleotide sample barcodes to the amplicons. Phusion HS II polymerase was used for all library PCRs. Amplicons were gel-purified with the NucleoSpin Gel and PCR Clean-up kit, quantified on Qubit, and pooled at around 3.7 nM. Amplicon pool quality was checked on an Agilent 2100 Bioanalyzer before Illumina next-generation sequencing. The source study handled its data this way. Annotation of TRB rearrangements was done in MiXCR 3.0.8 with the default MiXCR reference library. Non-productive reads and sequences with fewer than 2 reads were excluded, and each unique CDR3 nucleotide sequence counted as one clone. Clonality, diversity, richness and V-J gene usage were calculated in R 3.5.1. TCR clustering by CDR3 similarity used GLIPH2, with generation probabilities calculated by OLGA. GLIPH2 clusters were kept only when the clusters contained at least four unique TCR clonotypes present in at least three individuals. In-frame beta chains were kept once TCRdb had trimmed the public reads at Q25 with fastp and called clones with MiXCR. Every entry covers one CDR3 protein and lists the most common genes and DNA from its rows. The V and J calls follow TCRdb's processing rather than the paper's. Here the sample has around 5,000 distinct CDR3 sequences; 25% to 30% occur a single time. The ten largest clones capture 30% to 45% of the sample.

The sequence came from a human donor with active COVID-19. The sequence joins TRBV5-3 to TRBJ1-5; TRBD1 agrees with 8 junctional bases. TRBV5-3 is annotated as an ORF whose role is uncertain. The sequencing input was blood. The DNA sequence reads TGTGCCAGAAGCTCGGACAGGGCGGTTCAGCCCCAGCATTTT. Protein translation: CARSSDRAVQPQHF.